These T cell receptor beta chains were read from a single sample in a study of T cell clones after liver transplantation. Libraries were prepared by immunoSEQ multiplex PCR; TCRdb keeps only in-frame clonotypes and omits some of them. Counted here are about 74,000 clones, 80% occurring once; the ten biggest clones make up about 0.6%. Sequenced here: CD4+ T cells from blood, sampled before liver transplant. The receptor source for this set is a human donor who received a liver transplant. CDR3s include the opening cysteine and the closing phenylalanine or tryptophan.

j_call: TRBJ1-2; v_call: TRBV25-1; cdr3_aa: CASSEGRRGGNYGYTF
j_call: TRBJ1-1; v_call: TRBV27; cdr3_aa: CASSYSWGTEAFF
j_call: TRBJ2-1; v_call: TRBV5-1; cdr3_aa: CASSLGTSGAYNEQFF
j_call: TRBJ1-2; v_call: TRBV19; cdr3_aa: CASSDDNYGYTF
j_call: TRBJ2-3; v_call: TRBV10-3; cdr3_aa: CAIRFGQNTDTQYF
j_call: TRBJ2-3; v_call: TRBV30; cdr3_aa: CAWSRFLTDTQYF
j_call: TRBJ2-1; v_call: TRBV11-2; cdr3_aa: CASSPAPGTGYNEQFF
j_call: TRBJ1-1; v_call: TRBV5-1; cdr3_aa: CASSLYTMNTEAFF
j_call: TRBJ1-1; v_call: TRBV10-3; cdr3_aa: CAIREQGNTEAFF
j_call: TRBJ2-7; v_call: TRBV15; cdr3_aa: CATSRDRDRVPYEQYF
j_call: TRBJ1-1; v_call: TRBV9; cdr3_aa: CASSESTQGASPAFF
j_call: TRBJ1-4; v_call: TRBV30; cdr3_aa: CAWSTGVEKLFF
j_call: TRBJ2-7; v_call: TRBV29-1; cdr3_aa: CSVEGQGAPREQYF
j_call: TRBJ2-1; v_call: TRBV6-1; cdr3_aa: CATTAGGTYNEQFF
j_call: TRBJ2-5; v_call: TRBV7-9; cdr3_aa: CASSYQPDTQETQYF
j_call: TRBJ1-1; v_call: TRBV6-6; cdr3_aa: CASSHRQGGTEAFF
j_call: TRBJ2-7; v_call: TRBV5-4; cdr3_aa: CASSLGGISYEQYF
j_call: TRBJ1-2; v_call: TRBV28; cdr3_aa: CATRRGGAGGYTF
j_call: TRBJ2-5; v_call: TRBV9; cdr3_aa: CASSAGDTQETQYF
j_call: TRBJ1-2; v_call: TRBV6-5; cdr3_aa: CASSYSKRYGYTF
j_call: TRBJ1-1; v_call: TRBV6-5; cdr3_aa: CASAPGGGAVVAFF
j_call: TRBJ2-7; v_call: TRBV14; cdr3_aa: CASSQEPSGRSEQYF
j_call: TRBJ2-3; v_call: TRBV5-1; cdr3_aa: CASSTDPSSTDTQYF
j_call: TRBJ1-5; v_call: TRBV2; cdr3_aa: CASSDLVSNQPQHF
j_call: TRBJ2-5; v_call: TRBV7-9; cdr3_aa: CASSLGTSGQETQYF
j_call: TRBJ1-2; v_call: TRBV19; cdr3_aa: CASSAGTGGVYGYTF
j_call: TRBJ2-5; v_call: TRBV28; cdr3_aa: CASSFAGGPGETQYF
j_call: TRBJ2-7; v_call: TRBV7-6; cdr3_aa: CASSLFASYEQYF
j_call: TRBJ2-5; v_call: TRBV9; cdr3_aa: CASSANTGTETQYF
j_call: TRBJ1-2; v_call: TRBV7-9; cdr3_aa: CASSLRTVINYGYTF